These T cell receptor beta chains were read from a single sample in a study of blood T cell repertoires in COVID-19. Sequenced by immunoSEQ multiplex PCR; TCRdb stores in-frame clones only, minus some. This table holds some 120,000 clones, around four fifths found once. Input material: peripheral blood. The receptors come from a human donor in a cohort sampled during active COVID-19. Each CDR3 is given with its conserved first and last residue. Each record gives: J gene, D gene, V gene, clone size, CDR3 DNA, CDR3 protein. A D gene is named only where the DNA matches it firmly. For some rows the clone size is stated as once, few or many, or as a class when expanded; others skip it.

j_call: TRBJ2-2
d_call: TRBD2
v_call: TRBV9
clone_size: -
cdr3_nt: TGTGCCAGCAGCACCACTAGCGGGGGTACCACCGGGGAGCTGTTTTTT
cdr3_aa: CASSTTSGGTTGELFF

j_call: TRBJ2-1
d_call: -
v_call: TRBV4-3
clone_size: few
cdr3_nt: TGCGCCAGCAGCCAAGGCATAGTCGGGGGTGAGATTCGGCGTGAGCAGTTCTTC
cdr3_aa: CASSQGIVGGEIRREQFF

j_call: TRBJ1-1
d_call: -
v_call: TRBV4-2
clone_size: many
cdr3_nt: TGTGCCAGCAGCTTTTCCGCCGCAGCGGGTCACACTGAAGCTTTCTTT
cdr3_aa: CASSFSAAAGHTEAFF

j_call: TRBJ2-2
d_call: TRBD1
v_call: TRBV5-1
clone_size: -
cdr3_nt: TGCGCCAGCAGCACGGGACAGATGAACACCGGGGAGCTGTTTTTT
cdr3_aa: CASSTGQMNTGELFF

j_call: TRBJ2-2
d_call: -
v_call: TRBV11-2
clone_size: -
cdr3_nt: TGTGCCAGCAGCTTCCGGGCCCAGGGAAGGACCGGGGAGCTGTTTTTT
cdr3_aa: CASSFRAQGRTGELFF

j_call: TRBJ1-4
d_call: -
v_call: TRBV5-4
clone_size: once
cdr3_nt: TGTGCCAGCAGCCCCAGCGGACCCTCGCAGAGGCCAAATGAAAAACTGTTTTTT
cdr3_aa: CASSPSGPSQRPNEKLFF

j_call: TRBJ2-1
d_call: TRBD2
v_call: TRBV2
clone_size: -
cdr3_nt: TGTGCCAGCAGATGGGCGGGGGTGGTCAATGAGCAGTTCTTC
cdr3_aa: CASRWAGVVNEQFF

j_call: TRBJ1-4
d_call: -
v_call: TRBV15
clone_size: -
cdr3_nt: TGTGCCACCAGCAGAGACGGTGAGGGCGGTGAAAAACTGTTTTTT
cdr3_aa: CATSRDGEGGEKLFF

j_call: TRBJ1-4
d_call: -
v_call: TRBV5-6
clone_size: -
cdr3_nt: TGTGCCAGCAGCTACCGGGACACCGCAACTAATGAAAAACTGTTTTTT
cdr3_aa: CASSYRDTATNEKLFF

j_call: TRBJ1-5
d_call: TRBD1
v_call: TRBV2
clone_size: few
cdr3_nt: TGTGCCAGCAGTGGGACAGGTCAACAGCCCCAGCATTTT
cdr3_aa: CASSGTGQQPQHF

j_call: TRBJ1-5
d_call: -
v_call: TRBV10-3
clone_size: -
cdr3_nt: TGTGCCATCAGAGGCGGGGTCAATCAGCCCCAGCATTTT
cdr3_aa: CAIRGGVNQPQHF

j_call: TRBJ2-5
d_call: TRBD2
v_call: TRBV12-3/TRBV12-4
clone_size: -
cdr3_nt: TGTGCCAGCAGTTCACGGACTGGCCGGGAGGACTTC
cdr3_aa: CASSSRTGREDF

j_call: TRBJ1-5
d_call: -
v_call: TRBV11-2
clone_size: once
cdr3_nt: TGTGCCAGCAGCTTAGGCCCTGGCCAGCCCCAGCATTTT
cdr3_aa: CASSLGPGQPQHF

j_call: TRBJ2-2
d_call: -
v_call: TRBV19
clone_size: few
cdr3_nt: TGTGCCAGTAGTATGTTGGTCAGTTCGAACACCGGGGAGCTGTTTTTT
cdr3_aa: CASSMLVSSNTGELFF

j_call: TRBJ2-1
d_call: -
v_call: TRBV6-6
clone_size: -
cdr3_nt: TGTGCCAGCAGTTACCGGAGAGACAATGAGCAGTTCTTC
cdr3_aa: CASSYRRDNEQFF

j_call: TRBJ1-6
d_call: -
v_call: TRBV18
clone_size: -
cdr3_nt: TGTGCCAGCTCAGACAGTATTTCACCCCTCCACTTT
cdr3_aa: CASSDSISPLHF

j_call: TRBJ1-1
d_call: -
v_call: TRBV18
clone_size: -
cdr3_nt: TGTGCCAGCTCGACAACGACCGTTACCAGTGACACTGAAGCTTTCTTT
cdr3_aa: CASSTTTVTSDTEAFF

j_call: TRBJ1-4
d_call: TRBD1
v_call: TRBV28
clone_size: -
cdr3_nt: TGTGCCAGCAGTTTAGAGGGGGCCTATGAAAAACTGTTTTTT
cdr3_aa: CASSLEGAYEKLFF

j_call: TRBJ1-2
d_call: -
v_call: TRBV5-1
clone_size: -
cdr3_nt: TGCGCCAGCAGCTTGGGTCCGGGGACTAACTATGGCTACACCTTC
cdr3_aa: CASSLGPGTNYGYTF

j_call: TRBJ1-2
d_call: TRBD1
v_call: TRBV29-1
clone_size: -
cdr3_nt: TGCAGCGTTCGGGACAGCGCCGTAGCTAACTATGGCTACACCTTC
cdr3_aa: CSVRDSAVANYGYTF

j_call: TRBJ1-4
d_call: TRBD1
v_call: TRBV5-8
clone_size: -
cdr3_nt: TGTGCCAGCAGCTTGCGTGTGATTCGACAGGGCCGTGAAAAACTGTTTTTT
cdr3_aa: CASSLRVIRQGREKLFF

j_call: TRBJ2-1
d_call: TRBD2
v_call: TRBV18
clone_size: -
cdr3_nt: TGTGCCAGCTCACCGTCGATGGTAGCGGGAGGGCCTGATGAGCAGTTCTTC
cdr3_aa: CASSPSMVAGGPDEQFF

j_call: TRBJ1-4
d_call: -
v_call: TRBV5-6
clone_size: -
cdr3_nt: TGTGCCAGCAGCTTGGTAGGGAGCCCTAATGAAAAACTGTTTTTT
cdr3_aa: CASSLVGSPNEKLFF

j_call: TRBJ1-1
d_call: -
v_call: TRBV6-5
clone_size: once
cdr3_nt: TGTGCCAGCAGTTACCGTGGACAGCCTGGAACTGAAGCTTTCTTT
cdr3_aa: CASSYRGQPGTEAFF

j_call: TRBJ2-1
d_call: TRBD2
v_call: TRBV19
clone_size: -
cdr3_nt: TGTGCCAGTAGTTGGGCTAGCGGGGTTGGGCAGTTCTTC
cdr3_aa: CASSWASGVGQFF

j_call: TRBJ2-5
d_call: TRBD2
v_call: TRBV2
clone_size: -
cdr3_nt: TGTGCCAGCAGAGGACTAGCGGGTGAGACCCAGTACTTC
cdr3_aa: CASRGLAGETQYF

j_call: TRBJ2-5
d_call: -
v_call: TRBV30
clone_size: -
cdr3_nt: TGTGCCTGGTCCAGACAGGCCCGGTCCCAAGGGGCCCAGTACTTC
cdr3_aa: CAWSRQARSQGAQYF

j_call: TRBJ2-2
d_call: -
v_call: TRBV5-1
clone_size: -
cdr3_nt: TGCGCCAGCAGCACCGGACAGACTAAACCCACCGGGGAGCTGTTTTTT
cdr3_aa: CASSTGQTKPTGELFF

j_call: TRBJ2-2
d_call: -
v_call: TRBV29-1
clone_size: -
cdr3_nt: TGCAGCGTTGAGCGGAGGTTCACCGGGGAGCTGTTTTTT
cdr3_aa: CSVERRFTGELFF

j_call: TRBJ2-2
d_call: TRBD1
v_call: TRBV24-1
clone_size: -
cdr3_nt: TGTGCCACTGGACAGGAAAACACCGGGGAGCTGTTTTTT
cdr3_aa: CATGQENTGELFF

j_call: TRBJ1-6
d_call: TRBD1
v_call: TRBV27
clone_size: -
cdr3_nt: TGTGCCAGCAGTTTCGGACAGGGGAGGTCACCCCTCCACTTT
cdr3_aa: CASSFGQGRSPLHF

j_call: TRBJ1-4
d_call: -
v_call: TRBV25-1
clone_size: -
cdr3_nt: TGTGCCAGCAGTGAGTCGGTCGACAGGCAACTGTTTTTT
cdr3_aa: CASSESVDRQLFF

j_call: TRBJ2-1
d_call: TRBD2
v_call: TRBV5-4
clone_size: -
cdr3_nt: TGTGCCAGCAGCTCACCGGGACTAGCAGTCAATGAGCAGTTCTTC
cdr3_aa: CASSSPGLAVNEQFF

j_call: TRBJ2-2
d_call: TRBD1
v_call: TRBV5-1
clone_size: -
cdr3_nt: TGCGCCAGCAGCTTGGCCCGACAGGGGGCGCGTGCCGGGGAGCTGTTTTTT
cdr3_aa: CASSLARQGARAGELFF

j_call: TRBJ2-3
d_call: -
v_call: TRBV20-1
clone_size: -
cdr3_nt: TGCAGTGCTAGTATGGCGGGGAGCACAGATACGCAGTATTTT
cdr3_aa: CSASMAGSTDTQYF

j_call: TRBJ2-5
d_call: TRBD2
v_call: TRBV6-6
clone_size: once
cdr3_nt: TGTGCCAGCAGTTTCCCGGGGGGGGCCCGCAAAGAGACCCAGTACTTC
cdr3_aa: CASSFPGGARKETQYF

j_call: TRBJ2-1
d_call: TRBD2
v_call: TRBV6-5
clone_size: -
cdr3_nt: TGTGCCAGCAGTTACGTAGCGGGGGGTTCGAATGAGCAGTTCTTC
cdr3_aa: CASSYVAGGSNEQFF

j_call: TRBJ1-5
d_call: -
v_call: TRBV28
clone_size: -
cdr3_nt: TGTGCCAGCAGTTTAAGGCTGGGACTTTATAGCAATCAGCCCCAGCATTTT
cdr3_aa: CASSLRLGLYSNQPQHF

j_call: TRBJ2-2
d_call: TRBD2
v_call: TRBV24-1
clone_size: once
cdr3_nt: TGTGCCACCAGTGGAAATAGCGGGAGTCACACCGGGGAGCTGTTTTTT
cdr3_aa: CATSGNSGSHTGELFF

j_call: TRBJ1-5
d_call: -
v_call: TRBV25-1
clone_size: -
cdr3_nt: TGTGCCAGCAGTGAAACAAGCAATCAGCCCCAGCATTTT
cdr3_aa: CASSETSNQPQHF

j_call: TRBJ2-4
d_call: -
v_call: TRBV2
clone_size: few
cdr3_nt: TGTGCCAGCAGTGAAGCGCGAGGGATGGCCAAAAACATTCAGTACTTC
cdr3_aa: CASSEARGMAKNIQYF

j_call: TRBJ1-2
d_call: -
v_call: TRBV2
clone_size: -
cdr3_nt: TGTGCCAGCATGGGGCAACGGCAGTGGGGCTACACCTTC
cdr3_aa: CASMGQRQWGYTF